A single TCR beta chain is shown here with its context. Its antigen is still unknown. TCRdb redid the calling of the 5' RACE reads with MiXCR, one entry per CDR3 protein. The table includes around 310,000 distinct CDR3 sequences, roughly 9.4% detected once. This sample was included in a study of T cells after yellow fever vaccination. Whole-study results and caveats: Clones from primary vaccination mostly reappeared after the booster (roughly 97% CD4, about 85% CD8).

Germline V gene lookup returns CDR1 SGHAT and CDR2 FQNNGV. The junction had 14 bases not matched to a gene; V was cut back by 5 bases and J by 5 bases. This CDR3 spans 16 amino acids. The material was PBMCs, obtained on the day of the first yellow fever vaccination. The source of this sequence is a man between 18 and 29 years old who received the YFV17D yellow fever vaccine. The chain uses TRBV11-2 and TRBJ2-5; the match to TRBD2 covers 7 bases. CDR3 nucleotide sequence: TGTGCCAGCAGCGGTAGCGGGTACCCAGCCCGGGAGACCCAGTACTTC. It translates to CASSGSGYPARETQYF.